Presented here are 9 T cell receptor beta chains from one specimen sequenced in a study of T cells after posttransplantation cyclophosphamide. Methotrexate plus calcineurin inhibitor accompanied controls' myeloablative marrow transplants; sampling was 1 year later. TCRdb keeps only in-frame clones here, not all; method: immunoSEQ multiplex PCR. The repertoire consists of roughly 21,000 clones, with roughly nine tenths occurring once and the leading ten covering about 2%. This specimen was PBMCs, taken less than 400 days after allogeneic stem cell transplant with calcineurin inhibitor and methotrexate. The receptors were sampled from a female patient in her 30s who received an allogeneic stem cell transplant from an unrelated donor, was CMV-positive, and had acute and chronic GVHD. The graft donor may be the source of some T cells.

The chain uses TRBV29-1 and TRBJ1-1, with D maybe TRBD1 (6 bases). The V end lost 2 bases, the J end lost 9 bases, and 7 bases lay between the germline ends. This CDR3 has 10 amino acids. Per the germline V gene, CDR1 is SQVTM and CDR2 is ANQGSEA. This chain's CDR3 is CSVEWDKAFF. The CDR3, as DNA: TGCAGCGTTGAATGGGACAAAGCTTTCTTT.

CDR3 in DNA: TGTGCCAGCAGCCAGGGGCCTCATCAGCCCCAGCATTTT. Its translation: CASSQGPHQPQHF. The genes are TRBV7-8 and TRBJ1-5; a possible D gene is TRBD1 (6 bases). The CDR3 has 13 amino acids. The V end was cut by 5 bases, the J end by 5 bases, with 10 bases between. Germline V lookup: CDR1 SGHVS, CDR2 FQNEAQ.

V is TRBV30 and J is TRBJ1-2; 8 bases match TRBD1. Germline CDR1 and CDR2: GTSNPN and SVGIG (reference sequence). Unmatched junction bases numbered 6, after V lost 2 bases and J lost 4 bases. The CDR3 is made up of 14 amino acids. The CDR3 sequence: CAWSPQGAGYGYTF. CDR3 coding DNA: TGTGCCTGGAGTCCTCAGGGGGCCGGCTATGGCTACACCTTC. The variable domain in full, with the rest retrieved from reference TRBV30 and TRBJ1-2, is SQTIHQWPATLVQPVGSPLSLECTVEGTSNPNLYWYRQAAGRGLQLLFYSVGIGQISSEVPQNLSASRPQDRQFILSSKKLLLSDSGFYLCAWSPQGAGYGYTFGSGTRLTVV.

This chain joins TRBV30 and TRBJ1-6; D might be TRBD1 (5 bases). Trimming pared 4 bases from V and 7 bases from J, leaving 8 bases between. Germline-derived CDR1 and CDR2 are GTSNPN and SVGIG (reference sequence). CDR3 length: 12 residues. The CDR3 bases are TGTGCCTGGACTCAGGGAAATTCACCCCTCCACTTT. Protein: CAWTQGNSPLHF.

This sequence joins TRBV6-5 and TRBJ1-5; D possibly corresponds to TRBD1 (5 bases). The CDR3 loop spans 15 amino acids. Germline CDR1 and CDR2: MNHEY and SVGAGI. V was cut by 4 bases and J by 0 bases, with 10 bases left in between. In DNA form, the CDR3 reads TGTGCCAGCAGTTTTTGGGGGGGTAGCAATCAGCCCCAGCATTTT. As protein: CASSFWGGSNQPQHF.

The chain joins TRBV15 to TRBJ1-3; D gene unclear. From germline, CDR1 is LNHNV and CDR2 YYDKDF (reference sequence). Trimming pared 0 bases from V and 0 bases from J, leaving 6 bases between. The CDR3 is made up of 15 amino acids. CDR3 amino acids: CATSRDWSSGNTIYF. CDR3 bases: TGTGCCACCAGCAGAGATTGGAGCTCTGGAAACACCATATATTTT.

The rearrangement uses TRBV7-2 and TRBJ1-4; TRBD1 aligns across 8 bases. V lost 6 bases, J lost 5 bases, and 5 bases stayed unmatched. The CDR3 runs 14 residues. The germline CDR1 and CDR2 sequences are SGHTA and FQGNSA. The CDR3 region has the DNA TGTGCCAGCAGTCTGGACAGGGCGAATGAAAAACTGTTTTTT. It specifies CASSLDRANEKLFF.

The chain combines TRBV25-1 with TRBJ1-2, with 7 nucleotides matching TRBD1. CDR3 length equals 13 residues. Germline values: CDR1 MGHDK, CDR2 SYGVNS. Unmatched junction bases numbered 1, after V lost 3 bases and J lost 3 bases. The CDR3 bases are TGTGCCAGCAGTGAGACAGGGTACTATGGCTACACCTTC. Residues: CASSETGYYGYTF.

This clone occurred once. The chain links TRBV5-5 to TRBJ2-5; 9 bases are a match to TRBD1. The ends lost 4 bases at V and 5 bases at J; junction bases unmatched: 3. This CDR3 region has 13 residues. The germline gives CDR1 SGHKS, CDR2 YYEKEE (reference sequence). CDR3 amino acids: CASSHRGLETQYF. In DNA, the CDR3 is TGTGCCAGCAGCCACAGGGGGCTTGAGACCCAGTACTTC.